The rows below give T cell receptor beta chains drawn from one sample of a study of T cell responses to AZD1222 COVID-19 vaccine. TCRdb's table, derived via immunoSEQ multiplex PCR, lists solely in-frame clones and lacks some. The sample lists under 200,000 clones; roughly 90% were seen once. The sequencing here drew on peripheral blood, taken on day 0 of AZD1222 vaccination. Receptors were obtained from an adult in good health. Each CDR3 is given with its conserved first and last residue. The order of the fields is CDR3 DNA, CDR3 protein, D gene, V gene, clone size, J gene. D genes are given only for firm matches. Some rows have no size entry. The others give once, few or many, or a class for an expanded clone.

DNA: TGTGCCAGCAGCGGTAGGACAGGGGGGCACGAAAGCTATGGCTACACCTTC
CDR3: CASSGRTGGHESYGYTF
D: TRBD1
V: TRBV5-4
size: .
J: TRBJ1-2

DNA: TGTGCCAGCAGCGGTGCACAGGGTACTAGCTCCGGGGCCAACGTCCTGACTTTC
CDR3: CASSGAQGTSSGANVLTF
D: .
V: TRBV28
size: .
J: TRBJ2-6

DNA: TGTGCCAGCACAGGCCCGTACACTGAAGCTTTCTTT
CDR3: CASTGPYTEAFF
D: .
V: TRBV6-5
size: .
J: TRBJ1-1

DNA: TGTGCCAGCAGCTTAGAGGCAGGGGATTATGGCTACACCTTC
CDR3: CASSLEAGDYGYTF
D: .
V: TRBV7-9
size: .
J: TRBJ1-2

DNA: TGTGCCAGTAGCCCCCGGGGAGGGGGAATCGAGACCCAGTACTTC
CDR3: CASSPRGGGIETQYF
D: .
V: TRBV19
size: .
J: TRBJ2-5

DNA: TGTGCCAGCAGCTTAGCCAGGGCGTACCAAGAGACCCAGTACTTC
CDR3: CASSLARAYQETQYF
D: .
V: TRBV7-2
size: .
J: TRBJ2-5

DNA: TGTGCCAGTAGTATAAGTGGCCAGGGACGTTTGGCTTTCTTT
CDR3: CASSISGQGRLAFF
D: .
V: TRBV19
size: .
J: TRBJ1-1

DNA: TGCAGTGCTAGTGGGCTAGCGGACTACAATGAGCAGTTCTTC
CDR3: CSASGLADYNEQFF
D: TRBD2
V: TRBV20-1
size: .
J: TRBJ2-1

DNA: TGTGCCAGCAGCGAAGGGTCAGGGGCCTTGGCTTTCTTT
CDR3: CASSEGSGALAFF
D: .
V: TRBV28
size: .
J: TRBJ1-1

DNA: TGTGCCAGCAGCATCAGAGGGAATCAGCCCCAGCATTTT
CDR3: CASSIRGNQPQHF
D: .
V: TRBV7-2
size: .
J: TRBJ1-5

DNA: TGTGCCAGCAGTAAAGGGAGCTCACCCCTCCACTTT
CDR3: CASSKGSSPLHF
D: .
V: TRBV2
size: .
J: TRBJ1-6

DNA: TGCAGCGTTCGAATAGGGCCCTCCTCCTACGAGCAGTACTTC
CDR3: CSVRIGPSSYEQYF
D: .
V: TRBV29-1
size: .
J: TRBJ2-7

DNA: TGTGCCAGCTCAACCCACGGTGACGATTCACCCCTCCACTTT
CDR3: CASSTHGDDSPLHF
D: .
V: TRBV27
size: .
J: TRBJ1-6

DNA: TGTGCCAGCAGCTTTGGTTCAGGGGGTTGGAATGAAAAACTGTTTTTT
CDR3: CASSFGSGGWNEKLFF
D: TRBD1
V: TRBV7-9
size: .
J: TRBJ1-4

DNA: TGTGCCAGCAGCCAAGACTTCAATCAGCCCCAGCATTTT
CDR3: CASSQDFNQPQHF
D: .
V: TRBV3-1/TRBV3-2
size: .
J: TRBJ1-5

DNA: TGCGCCAGCAGGGGACAGATGGTCGGGGAGCTGTTTTTT
CDR3: CASRGQMVGELFF
D: TRBD1
V: TRBV10-2
size: few
J: TRBJ2-2

DNA: TGCGCCAGCAGCTTGAAGGCAGTAGGAAGTGGAAACACCATATATTTT
CDR3: CASSLKAVGSGNTIYF
D: .
V: TRBV5-1
size: .
J: TRBJ1-3

DNA: TGTGCCAGCAGCCCTTTCGGTGGCCTAGCGGTCAATGAGCAGTTCTTC
CDR3: CASSPFGGLAVNEQFF
D: TRBD2
V: TRBV27
size: .
J: TRBJ2-1

DNA: TGCGCCAGCAGCCAAGAAAGCCCCAGAAATAATTCACCCCTCCACTTT
CDR3: CASSQESPRNNSPLHF
D: .
V: TRBV4-3
size: .
J: TRBJ1-6

DNA: TGTGCCAGCAGTTTCACAGGCCGGGGGTTTTACGAGCAGTACTTC
CDR3: CASSFTGRGFYEQYF
D: .
V: TRBV28
size: .
J: TRBJ2-7

DNA: TGTGCCAGCAGCTTGGGGGAGGCGAACACTGAAGCTTTCTTT
CDR3: CASSLGEANTEAFF
D: .
V: TRBV7-9
size: few
J: TRBJ1-1

DNA: TGCAGCGCTGGACTCCGACCGGGACAGCTCTATGGCTACACCTTC
CDR3: CSAGLRPGQLYGYTF
D: TRBD1
V: TRBV29-1
size: once
J: TRBJ1-2

DNA: TGCGCCAGCAGCCCCCAGAAGGACAGGGGGTTTTCGGGCTACACCTTC
CDR3: CASSPQKDRGFSGYTF
D: TRBD1
V: TRBV4-3
size: .
J: TRBJ1-2

DNA: TGTGCCAGCAGTGACTCTGAAACCCGTCGAATCCCATCCGAGACCCAGTACTTC
CDR3: CASSDSETRRIPSETQYF
D: .
V: TRBV6-4
size: .
J: TRBJ2-5

DNA: TGTGCCAGCAGCGACGATATGGCGGGGGGCTGGGAGACCCAGTACTTC
CDR3: CASSDDMAGGWETQYF
D: TRBD2
V: TRBV6-2/TRBV6-3
size: .
J: TRBJ2-5

DNA: TGCGCCAGCAGGAGTCCGGGACAGGGCTCCTACGAGCAGTACTTC
CDR3: CASRSPGQGSYEQYF
D: TRBD1
V: TRBV5-1
size: .
J: TRBJ2-7

DNA: TGTGCCAGTAGTATACAGGGTTCCCTTTCACCCCTCCACTTT
CDR3: CASSIQGSLSPLHF
D: .
V: TRBV19
size: .
J: TRBJ1-6

DNA: TGTGCCAGCAGCCAAGATAAGGCCCCGACAGGGTTCATCTACGAGCAGTACTTC
CDR3: CASSQDKAPTGFIYEQYF
D: TRBD1
V: TRBV3-1/TRBV3-2
size: .
J: TRBJ2-7

DNA: TGTGCCAGCAGTTACGCTAAGACTAGTGAGCAGTTCTTC
CDR3: CASSYAKTSEQFF
D: .
V: TRBV6-5
size: .
J: TRBJ2-1

DNA: TGTGCCAGCAGCCCTAACAGGGTCCAAACCTACGAGCAGTACTTC
CDR3: CASSPNRVQTYEQYF
D: .
V: TRBV28
size: once
J: TRBJ2-7

DNA: TGTGCCAGCAGTTACTCGCGGGAGCCCCTTTACGAGCAGTACTTC
CDR3: CASSYSREPLYEQYF
D: TRBD2
V: TRBV6-6
size: .
J: TRBJ2-7

DNA: TGTGCCAGCAGTTACTCGAAGGTTACTGAAGCTTTCTTT
CDR3: CASSYSKVTEAFF
D: .
V: TRBV6-5
size: .
J: TRBJ1-1

DNA: TGTGCCAGCAGTTACTGGGAAACAGATACGCAGTATTTT
CDR3: CASSYWETDTQYF
D: .
V: TRBV6-2/TRBV6-3
size: .
J: TRBJ2-3

DNA: TGTGCCAGCAGCCCGACAGGGGCGGGCATGAACACTGAAGCTTTCTTT
CDR3: CASSPTGAGMNTEAFF
D: TRBD1
V: TRBV7-2
size: .
J: TRBJ1-1

DNA: TGTGCCAGCAGTTTCTCTATCCAAGAGACCCAGTACTTC
CDR3: CASSFSIQETQYF
D: .
V: TRBV12-3/TRBV12-4
size: .
J: TRBJ2-5

DNA: TGTGCCAGCAGCTTTGGGACGGGGACAGGACAAGAGACCCAGTACTTC
CDR3: CASSFGTGTGQETQYF
D: TRBD1
V: TRBV11-2
size: few
J: TRBJ2-5

DNA: TGTGCCAGCAGCCCCCGTGGCGGGCCTGGCTGGGAGCAGTTCTTC
CDR3: CASSPRGGPGWEQFF
D: .
V: TRBV9
size: .
J: TRBJ2-1

DNA: TGTGCCAGCAGGCGGACAGGGGGCTTGAATCAGCCCCAGCATTTT
CDR3: CASRRTGGLNQPQHF
D: TRBD1
V: TRBV28
size: .
J: TRBJ1-5

DNA: TGTGCCAGCAGTAGGGGTCTTAACTATGGCTACACCTTC
CDR3: CASSRGLNYGYTF
D: .
V: TRBV12-3/TRBV12-4
size: .
J: TRBJ1-2